The T cell receptor beta chain under discussion was sequenced for a study of blood T cells in healthy people across ages. Regarding the study as a whole: A roughly linear age-dependent decrease characterized TCR beta diversity per million T cells.

The CDR3 has 13 residues. Germline CDR1 is SGDLS and CDR2 is YYNGEE. V dropped 2 bases and J dropped 6 bases, with 9 bases sitting between them. PCR was performed a second time for about 6 to 12 cycles using a sample-barcoded 5' primer and a J-beta primer mix. TCRdb passed the 5' RACE reads through MiXCR, listing each CDR3 protein once. Altogether about 540,000 distinct CDR3 sequences are present, more than 20% being singletons, with the ten largest covering around 10%. Regarding this clonotype: Antigen specificity is unknown.

This sample also belongs to another study, concerning T cells of mothers and their children.

The sequence came from a boy aged 10-17 years in good health. Sequencing was carried out using blood. V and J are TRBV9 and TRBJ1-5; D call uncertain. In DNA, the CDR3 is TGTGCCAGCAGCGTCTTGCCGGGTCAGCCCCAGCATTTT. It translates to CASSVLPGQPQHF.